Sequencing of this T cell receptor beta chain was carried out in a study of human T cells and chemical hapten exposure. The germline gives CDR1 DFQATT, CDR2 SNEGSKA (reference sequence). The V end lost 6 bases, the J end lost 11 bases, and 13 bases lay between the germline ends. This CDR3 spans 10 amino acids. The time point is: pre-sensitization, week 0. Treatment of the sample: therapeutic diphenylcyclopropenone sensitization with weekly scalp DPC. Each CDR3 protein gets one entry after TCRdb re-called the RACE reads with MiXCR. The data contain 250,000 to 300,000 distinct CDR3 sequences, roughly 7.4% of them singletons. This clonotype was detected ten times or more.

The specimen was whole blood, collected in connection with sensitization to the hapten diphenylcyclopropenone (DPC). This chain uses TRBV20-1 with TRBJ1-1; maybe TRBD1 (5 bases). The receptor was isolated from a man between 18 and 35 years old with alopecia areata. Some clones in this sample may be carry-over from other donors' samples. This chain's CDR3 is CSAVRVDAFF. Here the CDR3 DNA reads TGCAGTGCCGTCAGGGTTGACGCTTTCTTT.